This T cell receptor (beta chain) derives from a study of identical twins. Regarding the study as a whole: The study drew conclusions from cross-sectional statistical analysis, not from following the same donors. Modelling underestimated the level of out-of-frame TCR alpha sharing observed in monozygotic twins. A partial confounding effect on zero-insertion analyses could come from invariant MAIT and iNKT cells.

There are 11 residues in the CDR3. CDR1 is SQVTM and CDR2 is ANQGSEA in the germline V gene. V was trimmed by 5 bases and J by 8 bases, leaving 10 bases between them. With template switching, a universal primer site was added, and the cDNA carried unique molecular identifiers. TCRdb called the 5' RACE reads again in MiXCR, with one record for every CDR3 protein. The repertoire has roughly 250,000 distinct CDR3 sequences, around an eighth of them found once; the top ten carry 8.8%. This clonotype was seen ten or more times. No antigen is known for it. The chain recombines TRBV29-1 with TRBJ2-1; D gene ambiguous. The TCR comes from a woman in her late teens or twenties in good health. The sequenced sample consisted of memory (CD45RO+) T cells sorted from blood. Written as DNA, the CDR3 is TGCAGCGTTAGTTCCTTCGATGAGCAGTTCTTC. Translation: CSVSSFDEQFF.